This T cell receptor (beta chain) came from a study of blood T cell repertoires in COVID-19. Study summary: COVID-19 samples collected from the United States, Italy and Spain covered acute and convalescent phases. From T cells, B-cell-depleted T cells, or PBMCs came the material, which was cDNA or gDNA.

This clone came up a few times. In the authors' workflow: The assay estimated nucleated cells by amplifying reference gene primers. Clones were read by immunoSEQ multiplex PCR, and TCRdb kept only the in-frame ones, dropping some. From that table come the V and J calls and clone size; the DNA was used to work out D and trimming. The sample comprises about 200,000 clones, 70% to 90% of which are singletons, and 3.5% to 5% rests with the top ten. The CDR3 sequence is 15 residues long. Trimming cost V 6 bases and J 5 bases; bases outside gene matches: 8. Germline V lookup: CDR1 SGHRS, CDR2 YFSETQ. The chain links TRBV5-1 to TRBJ2-5; 12 nucleotides agree with TRBD2. This receptor was identified in a man aged 50 or older with acute or convalescent COVID-19. Sequencing was done on a sample of peripheral blood. The CDR3 coding sequence is TGCGCCAGCAATCCCCGTACTAGCGGGGGGGAGACCCAGTACTTC. Translating it yields CASNPRTSGGETQYF.